This TCR beta chain derives from a study of ipilimumab plus nivolumab after autologous stem cell transplantation. Germline V gene data show CDR1 as SGHDT and CDR2 as YYEEEE. The CDR3 totals 14 residues. For this clone: Its matching antigen is unknown.

TCRdb's copy holds only in-frame clones and misses some; the assay was immunoSEQ multiplex PCR. The table has over 75,000 clones, 83% seen once. General observations from the study: Authors suggest TCR repertoire, Treg phenotype and gut microbiota support further study.

Patients got ipilimumab 1 mg/kg beginning 14 to 28 days post-transplant. Dosing: nivolumab 3 mg/kg IV, weeks 1, 4, 7, 10, then every two weeks to week 26. Here the sequenced sample was PBMCs, taken in a trial of ipilimumab plus nivolumab as post-transplant consolidation. The chain joins TRBV5-6 to TRBJ2-5; 11 bases line up with TRBD2. The better agreement between TRBJ2-7 and the DNA end casts doubt on the J call. The TCR originated in a male donor with diffuse large B-cell lymphoma. CDR3 nucleotides: TGTGCCAGCGGTCGTGGGACTAGCGGTTACGAGCAGTACTTC. It is translated as CASGRGTSGYEQYF.